The following is a T cell receptor beta chain sequence with its context. The CDR3 totals 14 residues. The germline V gene has CDR1 SNHLY and CDR2 FYNNEI. This entry comes from a study of T cells expressing NK-cell markers. Reanalyzing the 5' RACE reads, TCRdb keeps one entry per CDR3 protein, without DNA. Here the sample table reports approximately 380,000 distinct CDR3 sequences. The sample comprised blood T cells: a sorted CD56 or NKG2C T cell subset, CD4+ or CD8+ T cells, or bulk PBMC T cells (not recorded which). This receptor was taken from a man between 18 and 69 years old in good health. This sequence joins TRBV2 and TRBJ2-3; without DNA, the TCRdb call of TRBD1 cannot be checked. CDR3 amino acids: CASSEGQGIHTQYF. Full variable domain (missing parts from reference TRBV2 and TRBJ2-3): EPEVTQTPSHQVTQMGQEVILRCVPISNHLYFYWYRQILGQKVEFLVSFYNNEISEKSEIFDDQFSVERPDGSNFTLKIRSTKLEDSAMYFCASSEGQGIHTQYFGPGTRLTVL.